The rows below give T cell receptor beta chains drawn from one sample of a study of blood T cell repertoires in COVID-19. Sequenced by immunoSEQ multiplex PCR; TCRdb stores in-frame clones only, minus some. The sample records 150,000 to 200,000 clones, 85% to 90% being singletons. Sequences were obtained from peripheral blood. The receptors stem from a woman aged 55-75 years with COVID-19, enrolled during active disease. CDR3s include the opening cysteine and the closing phenylalanine or tryptophan. Fields, in order: clone size, J gene, D gene, V gene, CDR3 DNA, CDR3 protein. D genes are given only for firm matches. Not every row has a clone size; where given, it reads once, few, many or a size class.

. | TRBJ1-1 | . | TRBV30 | TGTGCCTGGAGTGTGTCTCAGGGTGAGGCTTTCTTT | CAWSVSQGEAFF
. | TRBJ1-2 | TRBD1 | TRBV18 | TGTGCCAGCTCACCCGACAGGGTAAACTATGGCTACACCTTC | CASSPDRVNYGYTF
. | TRBJ1-2 | . | TRBV14 | TGTGCCAGCAGCCATCGCGGCAGAGCCTATGGCTACACCTTC | CASSHRGRAYGYTF
. | TRBJ2-5 | TRBD1 | TRBV30 | TGTGCCTGGAGTATTAAGACAGGGCGACAAGAGACCCAGTACTTC | CAWSIKTGRQETQYF
. | TRBJ1-1 | . | TRBV5-1 | TGCGCCAGCAGCTTGGGACAGGTGCCCACTGAAGCTTTCTTT | CASSLGQVPTEAFF
. | TRBJ2-4 | TRBD2 | TRBV13 | TGTGCCAGCAGCTCTACTAGCGGGAGGGCGGGAGACATTCAGTACTTC | CASSSTSGRAGDIQYF
few | TRBJ2-7 | TRBD1 | TRBV7-2 | TGTGCCAGCAGCTCAGGGACAGGGGTCAACGAGCAGTACTTC | CASSSGTGVNEQYF
. | TRBJ2-5 | TRBD2 | TRBV10-3 | TGTGCCATCAGTGCAGCCGACTCTAGCGGACTAGAGACCCAGTACTTC | CAISAADSSGLETQYF
. | TRBJ1-5 | . | TRBV7-9 | TGTGCCAGCAGCCTCGAATCCGGGGGGGGCGCCGGAAGTCAGCCCCAGCATTTT | CASSLESGGGAGSQPQHF
. | TRBJ1-5 | . | TRBV19 | TGTGCCAGTAGTATAGATTTCGGACAGTTCAATCAGCCCCAGCATTTT | CASSIDFGQFNQPQHF
. | TRBJ1-2 | TRBD1 | TRBV7-2 | TGTGCCAGCAGCCTAACCGCCGGGACAGTGAACTATGGCTACACCTTC | CASSLTAGTVNYGYTF
few | TRBJ1-1 | . | TRBV29-1 | TGCAGCGTTGTTTCCGTTGAAGCTTTCTTT | CSVVSVEAFF
. | TRBJ1-4 | . | TRBV11-2 | TGTGCCAGCAGCCCAATCCTCGGTTACGGTGAAAAACTGTTTTTT | CASSPILGYGEKLFF